The rows below give T cell receptor beta chains drawn from one sample of a study of CD8+CD57+ T cells in acquired aplastic anemia. In TCRdb, the reads were re-called with MiXCR into one record per CDR3 protein. The sample contains about 110,000 distinct CDR3 sequences, 40% to 60% of which appear only once. The source material was sorted CD4+, CD8+, or CD8+CD57+ T cells (not recorded which) from PBMCs. The origin of the receptors is a human donor in good health, serving as a control. CDR3s include the opening cysteine and the closing phenylalanine or tryptophan. D genes are given only for firm matches. A clone size is listed for some rows: how often the clone was seen (once, few, many), or a class if it is expanded.

abundance	v_gene	len	d_gene	j_gene	CDR3nt	CDR3aa
-	TRBV29-1	12	-	TRBJ2-7	TGCAGCGTAGTTGGGGGACACGATGAGCAGTACTTC	CSVVGGHDEQYF
-	TRBV10-3	8	-	TRBJ2-2	TGTGCCACCGGGGAGCTGTTTTTT	CATGELFF
-	TRBV6-1	14	-	TRBJ1-1	TGTGCCACCCGCTACAGGGCTTTAAGGGCTGAAGCTTTCTTT	CATRYRALRAEAFF
-	TRBV10-3	16	TRBD1	TRBJ1-2	TGTGCCACCAGTGAACCGAGACAGGGGGACCTCTATGGCTACACCTTC	CATSEPRQGDLYGYTF
-	TRBV25-1	15	-	TRBJ2-7	TGTGCCAGCAAAACGGACAGCCTTTTCTCCTACGAGCAGTACTTC	CASKTDSLFSYEQYF
-	TRBV9	14	-	TRBJ1-1	TGTGCCAGCAGCCCCGGGACGGATACACTGAAGGCTTTCTTT	CASSPGTDTLKAFF
-	TRBV15	14	-	TRBJ1-3	TGTGCCACCAGCACTTCTCAGGGTGGCAACACCATATATTTT	CATSTSQGGNTIYF
few	TRBV25-1	13	-	TRBJ1-2	TGTGCCAGCAGTAGGGGGGCGAGCTATGGCTACACCTTC	CASSRGASYGYTF
many	TRBV12-5	12	-	TRBJ2-1	TGTGCTAGTGGTCTATGGGACAATGAGCAGTTCTTC	CASGLWDNEQFF
-	TRBV15	13	-	TRBJ1-5	TGTGCCACCAGCAGACACTTTCTGGGGGCCCAGCATTTT	CATSRHFLGAQHF
-	TRBV19	14	-	TRBJ2-3	TGTGCCACTAAAACCGGTCAGAGCACAGATACGCAGTATTTT	CATKTGQSTDTQYF
-	TRBV6-1	14	-	TRBJ2-3	TGTGCCAGCGGAACAGGGGGGGGAACAGATACGCAGTATTTT	CASGTGGGTDTQYF
-	TRBV7-9	13	-	TRBJ2-5	TGCGCCAGCAGCCAAGGGCTAGAAGAGACCCAGTACTTC	CASSQGLEETQYF
-	TRBV7-3	11	-	TRBJ1-4	TGTGCCAGCAGCATAAGTGAAAAACTGTTTTTT	CASSISEKLFF
many	TRBV6-2/TRBV6-3	13	-	TRBJ1-2	TGTGCCAGCAGTTATACAGATCCCTATGGCTACACCTTC	CASSYTDPYGYTF
-	TRBV24-1	14	-	TRBJ1-2	TGTGCCACCAGTGATTCACGACGGACCTATGGCTACACCTTC	CATSDSRRTYGYTF
many	TRBV14	16	-	TRBJ2-1	TGTGCCAGCAGTCACCCGGGACTTAGCTCCTACAATGAGCAGTTCTTC	CASSHPGLSSYNEQFF
-	TRBV12-3/TRBV12-4	14	TRBD1	TRBJ2-7	TGTGCCAGCAGCCCCCGCCCAGGGGGCTACGAGCAGTACTTC	CASSPRPGGYEQYF
many	TRBV29-1	15	TRBD1	TRBJ1-2	TGCAGCGTTGATGCGGAGCAGGGGGCCCACTATGGCTACACCTTC	CSVDAEQGAHYGYTF
many	TRBV7-9	14	-	TRBJ1-5	TGTGCCAGCAGCTCAACAGGGAGCAATCAGCCCCAGCATTTT	CASSSTGSNQPQHF
-	TRBV20-1	14	-	TRBJ1-2	TGCAGTGCTAGACCCGGGACGGGCCAAGCCGGCTACACCTTC	CSARPGTGQAGYTF
-	TRBV9	14	-	TRBJ2-3	TGTGCCAGCAGCGTAGAGGGAAGAACAGATACGCAGTATTTT	CASSVEGRTDTQYF
-	TRBV25-1	14	TRBD1	TRBJ1-2	TGTGCCAGCAGTGAAGATCACAGGGGCCGAGGCTACACCTTC	CASSEDHRGRGYTF
-	TRBV10-3	17	-	TRBJ1-3	TGTGCCATCAGTAACGACGCAGGCCGGGGGGCTGGAAACACCATATATTTT	CAISNDAGRGAGNTIYF
many	TRBV5-8	14	-	TRBJ1-1	TGTGCCAGCAGCTTGGTCCACCTGAACACTGAAGCTTTCTTT	CASSLVHLNTEAFF
few	TRBV2	12	TRBD1	TRBJ2-7	TGTGCCAGCTCAGGGGGTCCCTACGAGCAGTACTTC	CASSGGPYEQYF
once	TRBV30	18	-	TRBJ2-2	TGTGCCTGGAGTGTATACTTGCCAGGGGCTGGGAACACCGGGGAGCTGTTTTTT	CAWSVYLPGAGNTGELFF
-	TRBV5-1	14	-	TRBJ1-4	TGCGCCAGCAGCTTGCCACCCGGACGTGAAAAACTGTTTTTT	CASSLPPGREKLFF
many	TRBV5-6	15	-	TRBJ2-1	TGTGCCAGCAGCTTACTCAGGGCTAGCCGGCATGAGCAGTTCTTC	CASSLLRASRHEQFF
-	TRBV10-2	16	-	TRBJ1-3	TGCGCCAGCAGGAGGGAGACTACGCGCTCTGGAAACACCATATATTTT	CASRRETTRSGNTIYF
-	TRBV7-2	14	-	TRBJ2-7	TGTGCCAGCAGCACAGCGGTTAGGTTCTACGAGCAGTACTTC	CASSTAVRFYEQYF
-	TRBV29-1	13	TRBD1	TRBJ1-2	TGCAGCGTTCCGACAGGGAGCGACTATGGCTACACCTTC	CSVPTGSDYGYTF
few	TRBV24-1	15	TRBD1	TRBJ1-2	TGTGCCACCAGTGATCCGGGACAGGGCGACTATGGCTACACCTTC	CATSDPGQGDYGYTF
few	TRBV10-3	18	-	TRBJ1-3	TGTGCCATCAGTGATGCAGGGAAGCCCGTACACTCTGGAAACACCATATATTTT	CAISDAGKPVHSGNTIYF
many	TRBV6-6	12	TRBD1	TRBJ2-1	TGTGCCAGCGGGACAGGGGGCTTTGAGCAGTTCTTC	CASGTGGFEQFF
many	TRBV5-6	13	-	TRBJ2-1	TGTGCCAGCAGCGAAGCCGGGTACAATGAGCAGTTCTTC	CASSEAGYNEQFF
-	TRBV20-1	11	-	TRBJ2-7	TGCAGTGCTAGCCAAACGGAAGGGCAGTACTTC	CSASQTEGQYF
once	TRBV20-1	14	-	TRBJ2-7	TGCAGTGCTAGAGACGGGAGTAGGCCGTACGAGCAGTACTTC	CSARDGSRPYEQYF
once	TRBV11-2	15	-	TRBJ2-3	TGTGCCAGCAGCTTAGATCCGGGGTACACAGATACGCAGTATTTT	CASSLDPGYTDTQYF
-	TRBV19	16	TRBD1	TRBJ1-1	TGTGCCAGTAGTATTTGGGACAGGGAGGTGAGCACTGAAGCTTTCTTT	CASSIWDREVSTEAFF
many	TRBV25-1	13	-	TRBJ2-1	TGTGCCGGGGGTGAGGGCTCCTACAATGAGCAGTTCTTC	CAGGEGSYNEQFF
-	TRBV2	16	TRBD1	TRBJ1-6	TGTGCCAGCAGGATGGACAGGGGAGTTAGGAATTCACCCCTCCACTTT	CASRMDRGVRNSPLHF
-	TRBV19	15	TRBD1	TRBJ1-1	TGTGCCAGTAGTAATCCGGGACAGGGGCGCACTGAAGCTTTCTTT	CASSNPGQGRTEAFF
many	TRBV6-1	15	TRBD1	TRBJ2-3	TGTGCCAGCACCCGGACAGGGGGCGTGGGAGATACGCAGTATTTT	CASTRTGGVGDTQYF
-	TRBV19	14	TRBD1	TRBJ1-5	TGTGCCAGTAGGGGACAGGGCTTCAATCAGCCCCAGCATTTT	CASRGQGFNQPQHF
-	TRBV19	15	-	TRBJ1-3	TGTGCCAGTAGTACCCGATCTGGTCCCGGAAACACCATATATTTT	CASSTRSGPGNTIYF
few	TRBV9	13	-	TRBJ2-5	TGTGCCAGCAGCGTAGGGACACAAGAGACCCAGTACTTC	CASSVGTQETQYF
once	TRBV7-9	13	-	TRBJ2-5	TGTGCCAGCAGCTCCAGGGTACAAGAGACCCAGTACTTC	CASSSRVQETQYF
-	TRBV2	14	TRBD1	TRBJ1-6	TGTGCCAGCAGTGAATACAGGGGGAATTCACCCCTCCACTTT	CASSEYRGNSPLHF
many	TRBV6-5	12	-	TRBJ1-1	TGTGCCGCAGCGGCAGGGAAGACTGAAGCTTTCTTT	CAAAAGKTEAFF
-	TRBV25-1	14	-	TRBJ2-1	TGTGCCAGCAGTGACCCCGCAGGGAAGGATGAGCAGTTCTTC	CASSDPAGKDEQFF
-	TRBV20-1	16	-	TRBJ1-6	TGCAGTGCTAGATATATGACCCAACCCCCGAATTCACCCCTCCACTTC	CSARYMTQPPNSPLHF